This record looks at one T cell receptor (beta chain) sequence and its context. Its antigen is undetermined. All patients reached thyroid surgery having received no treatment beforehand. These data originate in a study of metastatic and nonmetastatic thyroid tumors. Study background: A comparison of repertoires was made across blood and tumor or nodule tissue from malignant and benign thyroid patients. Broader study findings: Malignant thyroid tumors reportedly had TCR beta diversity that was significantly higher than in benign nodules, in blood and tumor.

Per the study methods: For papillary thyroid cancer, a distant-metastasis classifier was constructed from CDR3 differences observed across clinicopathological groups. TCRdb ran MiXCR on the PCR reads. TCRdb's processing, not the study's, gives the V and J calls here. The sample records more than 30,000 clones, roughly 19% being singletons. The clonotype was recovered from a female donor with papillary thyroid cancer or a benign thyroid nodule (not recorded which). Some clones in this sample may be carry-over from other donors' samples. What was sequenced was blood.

CDR3 nucleotide sequence: TGTGCCAGCAGTTCCGGGACAGAGTACACCGGGGAGCTGTTTTTT. Its translation is CASSSGTEYTGELFF. The chain links TRBV12-3 or TRBV12-4 to TRBJ2-2; 7 nucleotides agree with TRBD1. Trimming cost V 4 bases and J 3 bases; bases outside gene matches: 5. This CDR3 is built from 15 residues.